This TCR beta chain comes out of a study of T cell responses to AZD1222 COVID-19 vaccine. This CDR3 region has 18 residues. V was pared by 2 bases and J by 6 bases, with 14 bases of the junction left unmatched. In germline, CDR1 is SEHNR, CDR2 FQNEAQ (reference sequence). Sequenced by immunoSEQ multiplex PCR; TCRdb stores in-frame clones only, minus some. The table records roughly 97,000 clones, around 89% of them present only once. Details on this clone: Its specificity is not known.

Study findings and constraints: Reports say nearly half of spike-specific TCRs go after unmutated variant regions. Spike-spanning, vaccine-associated CD4 TCRs were dominant at 160-218 and 743-854. Two AZD1222 administrations were followed by greater Spike-specific TCR breadth and depth. The peak T cell response came first, and repertoires were sampled only after it.

The receptor was derived from an adult in good health. The rearrangement joins TRBV7-9 to TRBJ2-3; 10 nucleotides agree with TRBD1. The sample here was peripheral blood, taken on day 0 of AZD1222 vaccination. CDR3 DNA: TGTGCCAGCAGCTTAACGGGAGACAGGGGGCCGCGGCGGGATACGCAGTATTTT. Translating it yields CASSLTGDRGPRRDTQYF.